This is a list of T cell receptor beta chains from one sample in a study of blood T cell repertoires in COVID-19. Method: immunoSEQ multiplex PCR; TCRdb's copy keeps in-frame clones and lacks some. The sample lists a few hundred thousand clones; around 78% were seen once. Sequencing was carried out using peripheral blood. The receptors shown here come from a man aged 60-69 years who had recovered from COVID-19. Each CDR3 is given with its conserved first and last residue. Fields, in order: D gene, CDR3 length, V gene, J gene, clone size, CDR3 DNA, CDR3 protein. D genes are given only for firm matches. The size of a clone is reported for some rows only, either as once, few or many, or as a class for expanded clones.

TRBD2,15,TRBV3-1/TRBV3-2,TRBJ2-1,-,TGTGCCAGCAGCCAACGCGGGAGCCCCTACAATGAGCAGTTCTTC,CASSQRGSPYNEQFF
-,16,TRBV28,TRBJ1-1,-,TGTGCCAGCAGGGCTCCAGGGTTCCGCCACGCCACTGAAGCTTTCTTT,CASRAPGFRHATEAFF
TRBD1,14,TRBV7-9,TRBJ1-2,once,TGTGCCAGCAGCCCCGGACAGGGCGGCTATGGCTACACCTTC,CASSPGQGGYGYTF
TRBD1,18,TRBV15,TRBJ2-2,-,TGTGCCACCAGCAGCGGACGTCCGGGACAGATAAACACCGGGGAGCTGTTTTTT,CATSSGRPGQINTGELFF
-,17,TRBV11-2,TRBJ2-5,few,TGTGCCAGCAGCGGTTTGGAGTACGGGGGACCTGGGGAGACCCAGTACTTC,CASSGLEYGGPGETQYF
TRBD2,15,TRBV3-1/TRBV3-2,TRBJ2-7,-,TGTGCCAGCAGCTGGACTAGCGGGACCTCCTACGAGCAGTACTTC,CASSWTSGTSYEQYF
-,16,TRBV7-9,TRBJ1-1,-,TGTGCCAGCAGCCCTCGGGAGGTAAATTTGAACACTGAAGCTTTCTTT,CASSPREVNLNTEAFF
TRBD2,17,TRBV5-1,TRBJ2-5,-,TGCGCCAGCAGCTCCGGAAGAGCGGGGGTACTAAGGGAGACCCAGTACTTC,CASSSGRAGVLRETQYF
-,15,TRBV10-1,TRBJ2-1,-,TGCGCCAGCAGGGCCCGGCGGGACGGACGCAATGAGCAGTTCTTC,CASRARRDGRNEQFF
TRBD2,15,TRBV7-7,TRBJ2-5,many,TGTGCTAGCAGCTCCGGGACTAGCCATCAAGAGACCCAGTACTTC,CASSSGTSHQETQYF
TRBD1,13,TRBV4-2,TRBJ2-7,-,TGTGCCAGCAGCCCGACAGGGGGCCACGAGCAGTACTTC,CASSPTGGHEQYF
TRBD2,17,TRBV5-1,TRBJ2-7,-,TGCGCCAGCAGCTTGGCCGCGAGAACTAGCGGTTCCTACGAGCAGTACTTC,CASSLAARTSGSYEQYF
-,13,TRBV4-1,TRBJ1-4,few,TGCGCCAGCAGCCAAGGGCGAGGTTCCAAACTGTTTTTT,CASSQGRGSKLFF
TRBD1,19,TRBV11-2,TRBJ2-4,-,TGTGCCAGCAGCTTCATTCAGACAGGGGGTCCTCTAGCCAAAAACATTCAGTACTTC,CASSFIQTGGPLAKNIQYF
TRBD2,15,TRBV5-4,TRBJ2-1,-,TGTGCCAGCAGCTTGTGGACGGCGGGAGTGAGTGAGCAGTTCTTC,CASSLWTAGVSEQFF
TRBD2,14,TRBV5-4,TRBJ2-3,-,TGTGCCAGCAGGACTAGCGGGGGCACAGATACGCAGTATTTT,CASRTSGGTDTQYF
-,13,TRBV6-5,TRBJ2-5,-,TGTGCCAGCCGATGGGACAAGGCAGAGACCCAGTACTTC,CASRWDKAETQYF
-,18,TRBV28,TRBJ2-3,-,TGTGCCAGCAGTTTAGCGGCCCCGAGCAGGGCCCTAGGGGGTACGCAGTATTTT,CASSLAAPSRALGGTQYF
-,14,TRBV28,TRBJ2-7,-,TGTGCCAGCAGGACCGGGACAAGGGGCTACGAGCAGTACTTC,CASRTGTRGYEQYF
TRBD2,15,TRBV7-7,TRBJ2-1,-,TGTGCCAGCAGCCCCTGGACTAGCGGGAGGGTTGAGCAGTTCTTC,CASSPWTSGRVEQFF
-,16,TRBV6-1,TRBJ2-5,once,TGTGCCAGCAGTGACCTCAAGCAGGGGAGAGGGGAGACCCAGTACTTC,CASSDLKQGRGETQYF
-,12,TRBV19,TRBJ2-1,-,TGTGCCAGTAGTATCGGCGGCAATGAGCAGTTCTTC,CASSIGGNEQFF
TRBD1,14,TRBV6-1,TRBJ2-7,-,TGTGCCAGCAGTGAAAGGCCAGGGGGCTACGAGCAGTACTTC,CASSERPGGYEQYF
-,15,TRBV30,TRBJ1-1,few,TGTGCCTGGACATTAGTACAGGGACCGAACACTGAAGCTTTCTTT,CAWTLVQGPNTEAFF
TRBD1,15,TRBV15,TRBJ1-6,few,TGTGCCACCAGCAGAGTTAGGGACAGGAATTCACCCCTCCACTTT,CATSRVRDRNSPLHF
-,17,TRBV5-6,TRBJ2-7,-,TGTGCCAGCAGCCCCCCCTCGGGGATAGGGGGATCCTACGAGCAGTACTTC,CASSPPSGIGGSYEQYF
TRBD1,18,TRBV5-1,TRBJ2-2,-,TGCGCCAGCAGCTTGGGACAGGGGCAAAGCCTGAACACCGGGGAGCTGTTTTTT,CASSLGQGQSLNTGELFF
TRBD2,19,TRBV19,TRBJ2-6,-,TGTGCCAGTAGTATAAGTCTAGCGGGTGGATCCTCTGGGGCCAACGTCCTGACTTTC,CASSISLAGGSSGANVLTF
TRBD1,16,TRBV9,TRBJ2-3,-,TGTGCCAAAGAAGGCCTGACAGGGGGCCGCACAGATACGCAGTATTTT,CAKEGLTGGRTDTQYF
-,15,TRBV5-1,TRBJ2-7,-,TGCGCCAGCAGCCCGTTCGGTTTCGAGACCTACGAGCAGTACTTC,CASSPFGFETYEQYF
TRBD1,12,TRBV18,TRBJ1-1,-,TGTGCCAGCTCACTCGGACAGGGAGAAGCTTTCTTT,CASSLGQGEAFF
-,13,TRBV3-1/TRBV3-2,TRBJ1-2,-,TGTGCCAGCAGCCTTCGTCAGTTCTATGGCTACACCTTC,CASSLRQFYGYTF
TRBD1,15,TRBV28,TRBJ1-4,-,TGTGCCAGCAGTTTATCGAAGGGGGCGAGGGAAAAACTGTTTTTT,CASSLSKGAREKLFF
TRBD2,15,TRBV19,TRBJ2-7,-,TGTGCCAGTAGCCGAGCTCGGCTAGCGGGCTACGAGCAGTACTTC,CASSRARLAGYEQYF
TRBD2,15,TRBV7-3,TRBJ2-7,once,TGTGCCAGCAGCTTAGGCGGGGGGGCCACCTACGAGCAGTACTTC,CASSLGGGATYEQYF
-,14,TRBV6-5,TRBJ2-7,-,TGTGCCAGCAAGGACACCGCTTCTTACTACGAGCAGTACTTC,CASKDTASYYEQYF
TRBD2,15,TRBV29-1,TRBJ2-3,-,TGCAGCGTCAACAGACTAGCGGGGGGGCAAGATACGCAGTATTTT,CSVNRLAGGQDTQYF
-,13,TRBV2,TRBJ1-1,-,TGTGCCAGCAGTGTAAACCAGGGGAGCGCGGCTTTCTTT,CASSVNQGSAAFF
TRBD1,15,TRBV5-4,TRBJ2-7,-,TGTGCCAGCAGGGGCTCAGGGACAGGGGTTTACGAGCAGTACTTC,CASRGSGTGVYEQYF
-,16,TRBV19,TRBJ2-3,-,TGTGCCAGTAGTATAGGCCCAGCGGGTAGCACAGATACGCAGTATTTT,CASSIGPAGSTDTQYF
-,13,TRBV19,TRBJ2-1,few,TGTGCCAGTAGTATAGGGACAAACAATGAGCAGTTCTTC,CASSIGTNNEQFF
-,10,TRBV21-1,TRBJ1-5,few,TGTGCCAGACCTCGCGGGGCCCAGCATTTT,CARPRGAQHF
-,14,TRBV6-2/TRBV6-3,TRBJ1-5,-,TGTGCCAGCAGTTCCAACAGGGTCAATCAGCCCCAGCATTTT,CASSSNRVNQPQHF
-,15,TRBV30,TRBJ2-7,-,TGTGCCTGGAGTGCGGTGGGGAGAGGTGCCTACGAGCAGTACTTC,CAWSAVGRGAYEQYF
TRBD1,13,TRBV30,TRBJ2-7,-,TGTGCCTGGAGCCGGGACAGGGCGGTCGAGCAGTACTTC,CAWSRDRAVEQYF
-,13,TRBV28,TRBJ2-7,-,TGTGCCAGCAGTTGGCGGCCCCCCTACGAGCAGTACTTC,CASSWRPPYEQYF
-,15,TRBV3-1/TRBV3-2,TRBJ2-4,once,TGTGCCAGCAGCCAAGAAAACAGGGCCAAAAACATTCAGTACTTC,CASSQENRAKNIQYF
-,17,TRBV21-1,TRBJ2-2,once,TGTGCCAGCAGCAAAGCGCTTTCTAGCGGGAGGGCCCAGGAGCTGTTTTTT,CASSKALSSGRAQELFF
-,13,TRBV7-9,TRBJ1-5,-,TGTGCCAGCAGCTCGACAGTCAATCAGCCCCAGCATTTT,CASSSTVNQPQHF
-,15,TRBV6-5,TRBJ1-3,-,TGTGCCAGCAAATCTGGCCTTCCTCTTGGAAACACCATATATTTT,CASKSGLPLGNTIYF
-,13,TRBV2,TRBJ1-1,few,TGTGCCAGCAGTGCCCTTCTCAGGCTTGGGGCTTTCTTT,CASSALLRLGAFF